One T cell receptor (beta chain) is described in this entry. This sample is part of a study of blood T cell repertoires in COVID-19. Study as a whole: COVID-19 samples collected from the United States, Italy and Spain covered acute and convalescent phases.

Per germline, CDR1 WNHNN and CDR2 SYGVQD (reference sequence). This CDR3 has 16 amino acids. Losses at the gene ends were 6 bases for V and 4 bases for J; bases not matched to a gene: 11. Clones were read by immunoSEQ multiplex PCR, and TCRdb kept only the in-frame ones, dropping some. In the table there are roughly 360,000 clones, roughly four fifths of which are singletons. This clonotype originated in a human donor with acute or convalescent COVID-19. The donor label of this sample is uncertain. The rearrangement links TRBV10-1 to TRBJ2-5, with TRBD1 identical over 10 bases. Sequenced material: peripheral blood. CDR3 DNA sequence: TGCGCCAGCAGCGATTCCGGGACAGGGGATTCAGAGACCCAGTACTTC. This sequence encodes CASSDSGTGDSETQYF.